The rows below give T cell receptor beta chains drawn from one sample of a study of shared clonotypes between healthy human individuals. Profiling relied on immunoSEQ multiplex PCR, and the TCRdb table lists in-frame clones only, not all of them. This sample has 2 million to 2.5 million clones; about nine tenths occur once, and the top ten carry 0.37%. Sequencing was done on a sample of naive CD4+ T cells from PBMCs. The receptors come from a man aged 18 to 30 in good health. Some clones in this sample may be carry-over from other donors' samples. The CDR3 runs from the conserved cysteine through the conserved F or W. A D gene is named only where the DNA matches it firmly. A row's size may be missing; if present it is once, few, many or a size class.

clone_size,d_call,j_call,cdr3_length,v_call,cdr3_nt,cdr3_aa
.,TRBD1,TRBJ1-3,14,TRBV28,TGTGCCAGCAGTTACAGGACAGGGGTAAACACCATATATTTT,CASSYRTGVNTIYF
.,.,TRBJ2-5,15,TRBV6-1,TGTGCCAGCAGTGACAGGACATTTAGGGTAGAGACCCAGTACTTC,CASSDRTFRVETQYF
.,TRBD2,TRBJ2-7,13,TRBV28,TGTGCCAGTACGGGCGGGAGCACCTACGAGCAGTACTTC,CASTGGSTYEQYF
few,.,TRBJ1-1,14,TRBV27,TGTGCCAGCAGCAGACAGGCTCTGAACACTGAAGCTTTCTTT,CASSRQALNTEAFF
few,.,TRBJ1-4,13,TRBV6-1,TGTGCCACCTCGGCCGTCGGGGGTGAAAAACTGTTTTTT,CATSAVGGEKLFF
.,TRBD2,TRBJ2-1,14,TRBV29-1,TGCAGCCTCAACTTCGGTAGCGGGAGCAATGAGCAGTTCTTC,CSLNFGSGSNEQFF
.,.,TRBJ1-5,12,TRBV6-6,TGTGCCAGCCGACAAGGTGTTCAGCCCCAGCATTTT,CASRQGVQPQHF
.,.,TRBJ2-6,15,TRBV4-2,TGTGCCAGCAGCCAAGGGACAGCTGGGGCCAACGTCCTGACTTTC,CASSQGTAGANVLTF
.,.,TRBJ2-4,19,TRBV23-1,TGCGCCAGCAGTCAATTAACCGGGGGTGCCAACTCCCACAAAAACATTCAGTACTTC,CASSQLTGGANSHKNIQYF
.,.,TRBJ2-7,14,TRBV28,TGTGCCAGCAGTCCCACGTGGGGGCCGTCCGAGCAGTACTTC,CASSPTWGPSEQYF
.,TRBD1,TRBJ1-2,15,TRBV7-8,TGTGCCAGCAGCTTTGGGCAGGGGGTGGACTATGGCTACACCTTC,CASSFGQGVDYGYTF
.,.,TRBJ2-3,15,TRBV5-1,TGCGCCAGCAGCCCGAGCCGAGTTAGCACAGATACGCAGTATTTT,CASSPSRVSTDTQYF
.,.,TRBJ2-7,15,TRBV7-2,TGTGCCAGCAGCTTAGGGGGACTGAGGACCTACGAGCAGTACTTC,CASSLGGLRTYEQYF
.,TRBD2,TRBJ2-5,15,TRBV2,TGTGCCAGCAGTGAGACTAGCGGGAGTTCCGAGACCCAGTACTTC,CASSETSGSSETQYF
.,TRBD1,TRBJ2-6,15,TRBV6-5,TGTGCCAGCAGCTCCAGGGGGACTGGGGCCAACGTCCTGACTTTC,CASSSRGTGANVLTF
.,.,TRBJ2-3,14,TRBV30,TGTGCCTGGGGTCGGGACCTTAGCACAGATACGCAGTATTTT,CAWGRDLSTDTQYF
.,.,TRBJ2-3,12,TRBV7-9,TGTGCCAGCGCTTCGCGCACAGATACGCAGTATTTT,CASASRTDTQYF
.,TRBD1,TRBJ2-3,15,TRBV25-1,TGTGCCAGCAGCAACCGGGACAGGGAGAGAGATACGCAGTATTTT,CASSNRDRERDTQYF
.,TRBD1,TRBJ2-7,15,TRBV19,TGTGCCAGTACCAAGACAGGGGCCACGATCTACGAGCAGTACTTC,CASTKTGATIYEQYF
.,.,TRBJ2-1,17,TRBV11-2,TGTGCCAGCAGCTCCCGGTCAGGGGAGGCCCCTTACAATGAGCAGTTCTTC,CASSSRSGEAPYNEQFF
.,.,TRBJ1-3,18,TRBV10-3,TGTGCCATCAGTGCCCCCAACCACCGGGCCTCCCCTGGAAACACCATATATTTT,CAISAPNHRASPGNTIYF
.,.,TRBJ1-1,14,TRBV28,TGTGCCAGCAGTTTGGTCAGCCCGAACACTGAAGCTTTCTTT,CASSLVSPNTEAFF
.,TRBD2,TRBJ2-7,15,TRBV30,TGTGCCTGGAGTGTTGAAAGGGGAGGGCCTCAGGAGCAGTACTTC,CAWSVERGGPQEQYF
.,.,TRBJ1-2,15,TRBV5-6,TGTGCCAGCAGCCTACCTCGGGGAGCCATCTATGGCTACACCTTC,CASSLPRGAIYGYTF
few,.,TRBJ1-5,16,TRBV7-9,TGTGCCAGCAGCCCAGGAGTTGGGGACCGCAATCAGCCCCAGCATTTT,CASSPGVGDRNQPQHF
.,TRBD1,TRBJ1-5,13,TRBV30,TGTGCCTGGCAGGGGGCCCTGTCTCAGCCCCAGCATTTT,CAWQGALSQPQHF
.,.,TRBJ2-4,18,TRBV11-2,TGTGCCAGCAGCTTAACCCTCCAGCGGGCTGCCGATGGGAACATTCAGTACTTC,CASSLTLQRAADGNIQYF
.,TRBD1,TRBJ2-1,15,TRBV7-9,TGTGCCAGCAGCATCCGGGACAGGGCCTACAATGAGCAGTTCTTC,CASSIRDRAYNEQFF
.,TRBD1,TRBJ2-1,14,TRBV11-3,TGTGCCAGCAGCTTAGGGACAGGGAGGAATGAGCAGTTCTTC,CASSLGTGRNEQFF
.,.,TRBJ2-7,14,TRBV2,TGTGCCATCACCGTCCGGCCCGGGACGCGCGAGCAGTACTTC,CAITVRPGTREQYF
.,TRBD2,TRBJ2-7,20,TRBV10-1,TGCGCCAGGAAGACAGCGGCCGGCCCTGTAGGCACTAGCGGGAATTTCGAGCAGTACTTC,CARKTAAGPVGTSGNFEQYF
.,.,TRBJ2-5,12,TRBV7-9,TGTGCCAGCAGCCCCGCGGGTGGGACCCAGTACTTC,CASSPAGGTQYF
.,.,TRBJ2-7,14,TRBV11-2,TGTGCCAGCAGAACCCCAAGGGCATCCTACGAGCAGTACTTC,CASRTPRASYEQYF
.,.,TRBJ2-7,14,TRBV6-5,TGTGCCAGCAGTTACCAGACTAGTAACTCCGAGCAGTACTTC,CASSYQTSNSEQYF